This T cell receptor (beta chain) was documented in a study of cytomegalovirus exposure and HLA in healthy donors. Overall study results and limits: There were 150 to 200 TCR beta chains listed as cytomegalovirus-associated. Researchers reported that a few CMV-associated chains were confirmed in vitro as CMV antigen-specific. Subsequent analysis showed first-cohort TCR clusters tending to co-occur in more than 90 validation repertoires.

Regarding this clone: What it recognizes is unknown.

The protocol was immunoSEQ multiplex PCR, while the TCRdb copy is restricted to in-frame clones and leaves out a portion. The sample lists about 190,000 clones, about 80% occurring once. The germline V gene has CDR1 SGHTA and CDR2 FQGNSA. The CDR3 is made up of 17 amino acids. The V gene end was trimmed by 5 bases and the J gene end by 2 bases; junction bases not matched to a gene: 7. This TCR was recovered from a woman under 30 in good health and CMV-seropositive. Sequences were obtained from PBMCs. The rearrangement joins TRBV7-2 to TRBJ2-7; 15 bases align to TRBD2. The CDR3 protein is CASSPGLAGGDPYEQYF. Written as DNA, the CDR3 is TGTGCCAGCAGCCCTGGACTAGCGGGGGGGGATCCCTACGAGCAGTACTTC.